These 30 T cell receptor beta chains were all obtained from the same sample, sequenced in a study of cytomegalovirus exposure and HLA in healthy donors. The study ran its PCR with 60 Vbeta and 13 Jbeta primers. The repertoire was sequenced with immunoSEQ multiplex PCR; TCRdb's copy has only in-frame clones and lacks some. The table lists around 210,000 clones, approximately 84% of them singletons. The material sequenced was PBMCs. All receptors come from a girl aged 2-10 years in good health and CMV-seronegative.

This sequence joins TRBV9 and TRBJ1-6; TRBD1 aligns across 8 bases. CDR1 and CDR2 from the germline V gene are SGDLS and YYNGEE. The CDR3 is 16 residues long. V shed 3 bases and J 6 bases; nucleotides not matched to a gene: 8. CDR3 sequence reads: CASSGIDRGFNSPLHF. The CDR3 DNA is TGTGCCAGCAGCGGAATCGACAGGGGTTTTAATTCACCCCTCCACTTT.

This rearrangement joins TRBV11-3 to TRBJ2-1; 7 bases fit TRBD2. This CDR3 has 13 amino acids. J was trimmed by 7 bases and V by 3 bases; bases with no gene match: 3. The germline CDR1 and CDR2 sequences are SGHNT and YENEEA. The CDR3 nucleotides are TGTGCCAGCAGCTTGGGGACTACAAATGAGCAGTTCTTC. It encodes CASSLGTTNEQFF. Using reference TRBV11-3 and TRBJ2-1 for the parts outside the CDR3, the full variable domain is EAGVVQSPRYKIIEKKQPVAFWCNPISGHNTLYWYLQNLGQGPELLIRYENEEAVDDSQLPKDRFSAERLKGVDSTLKIQPAELGDSAVYLCASSLGTTNEQFFGPGTRLTVL.

With regard to this clone: Distinct nucleotide sequences in the sample also encode this CDR3. V gene TRBV13 combines with J gene TRBJ1-1; D is possibly TRBD1 (5 bases). The CDR3 extends over 14 amino acids. Germline lookup yields CDR1 PRHDT and CDR2 FYEKMQ (reference sequence). Trimming removed 0 bases from V and 2 bases from J, with 7 bases in between. The CDR3 loop is CASSLGGLNTEAFF. The CDR3 DNA sequence: TGTGCCAGCAGCTTAGGGGGGCTCAACACTGAAGCTTTCTTT.

The genes are TRBV15 and TRBJ2-2, with 8 bases identical to TRBD1. V was pared by 5 bases and J by 7 bases, with 9 bases of the junction left unmatched. CDR1 and CDR2 from the germline V gene are LNHNV and YYDKDF (reference sequence). The CDR3 spans 15 residues. The CDR3 nucleotides read TGTGCCACCAGCTTCCGGACAGGGAGAAGCGGGGAGCTGTTTTTT. Protein: CATSFRTGRSGELFF.

The CDR3 reads CASSLISGRPRITGELFF. The CDR3 DNA sequence: TGTGCCAGCAGTTTAATTAGCGGGAGGCCCCGTATCACCGGGGAGCTGTTTTTT. This sequence joins TRBV27 and TRBJ2-2; 10 bases are a match to TRBD2. There are 18 residues in the CDR3. After removal of 2 bases from V and 4 bases from J, the junction contained 10 bases not matched to a gene. CDR1 is MNHEY, CDR2 SMNVEV, per germline (reference sequence).

A word on this clone: A junction end diverges from the germline sequence, so it may reflect a read error. V gene TRBV27 combines with J gene TRBJ2-7; no clear D. The CDR3 has 14 amino acids. Germline V CDR1 and CDR2: MNHEY, SMNVEV (reference sequence). The CDR3 DNA reads TGTGCCAGCGGTTTAAGGAAGGAGTCCTACGAGCAGTACTTC. This sequence encodes CASGLRKESYEQYF.

The chain recombines TRBV5-5 with TRBJ1-1; TRBD1 matches at 8 bases. CDR3 length equals 16 residues. Germline V gene lookup returns CDR1 SGHKS and CDR2 YYEKEE (reference sequence). Trimming removed 3 bases from V and 2 bases from J; junction bases left unmatched: 9. In DNA, the CDR3 is TGTGCCAGCAGCTCGGACAGGGAAGAGATCAACACTGAAGCTTTCTTT. This gives the protein CASSSDREEINTEAFF.

The rearrangement links TRBV27 to TRBJ2-1; 7 positions agree with TRBD2. CDR1 and CDR2 from the germline V gene are MNHEY and SMNVEV (reference sequence). The V segment lost 1 base and the J segment 4 bases; nucleotides outside the gene matches: 10. CDR3 length equals 17 residues. CDR3: CASSLWPLASIYNEQFF. The CDR3 DNA sequence: TGTGCCAGCAGTTTATGGCCACTAGCGTCAATTTACAATGAGCAGTTCTTC.

The chain carries TRBV7-8 and TRBJ1-2; maybe TRBD1 (6 bases). With 3 bases removed from V and 3 bases from J, the gap between germline ends came to 8 bases. The germline CDR1 and CDR2 sequences are SGHVS and FQNEAQ. This CDR3 is built from 13 residues. CDR3 protein: CASSFKGDYGYTF. CDR3 in DNA: TGTGCCAGCAGCTTTAAGGGGGACTATGGCTACACCTTC.

The chain uses TRBV6-1 and TRBJ2-7, with TRBD2 identical over 12 bases. Germline V CDR1 and CDR2: MNHNS, SASEGT. The V gene end was trimmed by 4 bases and the J gene end by 1 base; junction bases not matched to a gene: 2. The CDR3 spans 15 residues. The CDR3 bases are TGTGCCAGCAGTGCTGGGACTAGCGGGTCCTACGAGCAGTACTTC. Its translation is CASSAGTSGSYEQYF.

This chain connects TRBV18 to TRBJ2-2; D possibly corresponds to TRBD1 (6 bases). The CDR3 has 16 residues. Per germline, CDR1 KGHSH and CDR2 LQKENI. V gave up 5 bases and J gave up 0 bases, with 13 bases separating them. The CDR3 region has the DNA TGTGCCAGCTCAACAACAGGGATATCGAACACCGGGGAGCTGTTTTTT. Protein product: CASSTTGISNTGELFF.

V and J are TRBV5-4 and TRBJ2-2; 11 nucleotides match TRBD1. Germline V gene lookup returns CDR1 SGHNT and CDR2 YYREEE (reference sequence). V shed 4 bases, J shed 6 bases, and the junction held 5 bases outside the gene matches. This CDR3 spans 15 amino acids. The CDR3 sequence: CASSARTGGPGELFF. The CDR3 DNA follows: TGTGCCAGCAGCGCCCGGACAGGGGGCCCCGGGGAGCTGTTTTTT.

This chain's CDR3 is CASSRMSALGAGGAEQYF. The DNA for the CDR3 is TGCGCCAGCAGCCGCATGTCAGCTCTAGGAGCGGGAGGGGCTGAGCAGTACTTC. V is TRBV4-1 and J is TRBJ2-7; 10 nucleotides align to TRBD2. The CDR3 consists of 18 residues. Germline loops: CDR1 MGHRA, CDR2 YSYEKL. V dropped 4 bases and J dropped 7; count of bases not matched to a gene: 19.

A word on this clone: An end of the junction does not agree with germline; a read error may underlie this. This chain joins TRBV7-9 and TRBJ2-7; 13 positions agree with TRBD2. The CDR3 spans 13 residues. Germline V CDR1 and CDR2: SEHNR, FQNEAQ (reference sequence). CDR3 nucleotides: TGTTCCAGCAGCCAACTAGCGGGAGGGGAGCAGTACTTC. This sequence encodes CSSSQLAGGEQYF.

V gene TRBV6-1 combines with J gene TRBJ2-7; the D gene is possibly TRBD2 (7 bases). The germline V gene encodes CDR1 MNHNS and CDR2 SASEGT. The CDR3 covers 15 residues. V gave up 0 bases and J gave up 2 bases, with 11 bases separating them. The CDR3 nucleotides are TGTGCCAGCAGTGAAGCGGGGGGGCCCCCCTACGAGCAGTACTTC. Encoded protein: CASSEAGGPPYEQYF.

J is TRBJ1-1 and V is TRBV11-3; D remains ambiguous. Germline V gene data show CDR1 as SGHNT and CDR2 as YENEEA. The CDR3 totals 14 residues. The V end was cut by 0 bases, the J end by 0 bases, with 5 bases between. CDR3 loop: CASSLDAMNTEAFF. DNA of the CDR3: TGTGCCAGCAGCTTAGATGCTATGAACACTGAAGCTTTCTTT.

The chain recombines TRBV29-1 with TRBJ2-3; D is uncertain. V was shortened by 6 bases and J by 5 bases, with 9 bases between the two germline ends. Germline CDR1 and CDR2: SQVTM and ANQGSEA. The CDR3 is 11 amino acids. The CDR3 sequence is CSVFSRDTQYF. DNA of the CDR3: TGCAGCGTCTTCTCCCGAGATACGCAGTATTTT.

The chain is built from TRBV27 and TRBJ2-7; 8 bases are shared with TRBD2. The CDR3 has 14 residues. With V trimmed by 5 bases and J by 2 bases, 5 bases remained unmatched. CDR1 MNHEY and CDR2 SMNVEV come from the germline V gene (reference sequence). The CDR3 DNA reads as TGTGCCAGCAGTAAGAGCGGGAGACCCTACGAGCAGTACTTC. Translating gives CASSKSGRPYEQYF.

The rearrangement links TRBV10-1 to TRBJ2-7; TRBD1 matches at 9 bases. The CDR3 is 15 amino acids. Trimming took 5 bases from V and 2 from J; bases not matched to a gene: 7. CDR1 WNHNN and CDR2 SYGVQD come from the germline V gene (reference sequence). The CDR3 spells CASSPRQGGTYEQYF. The CDR3 coding sequence is TGCGCCAGCAGTCCTCGACAGGGGGGGACCTACGAGCAGTACTTC.

This clone appeared a few times. The chain combines TRBV6-1 with TRBJ1-2; 9 bases agree with TRBD1. V shed 0 bases, J shed 4 bases, and the junction held 3 bases outside the gene matches. Germline V lookup: CDR1 MNHNS, CDR2 SASEGT. There are 15 residues in the CDR3. Here the CDR3 reads CASSEASTGGYGYTF. The CDR3 nucleotides are TGTGCCAGCAGTGAAGCGTCGACAGGGGGCTATGGCTACACCTTC.

V is TRBV15 and J is TRBJ2-7; D is undetermined. V was shortened by 0 bases and J by 5 bases, with 8 bases between the two germline ends. The CDR3 has 13 amino acids. Germline values: CDR1 LNHNV, CDR2 YYDKDF (reference sequence). CDR3 sequence: CATSRDGLDEQYF. CDR3 DNA sequence: TGTGCCACCAGCAGAGACGGTTTGGACGAGCAGTACTTC.

This chain uses TRBV6-5 with TRBJ2-3; D gene uncertain. The CDR3 has 14 amino acids. Trimming pared 2 bases from V and 0 bases from J, leaving 6 bases between. Germline CDR1 reads MNHEY; CDR2 reads SVGAGI. The CDR3 is CASSYRVSTDTQYF. The CDR3 coding sequence is TGTGCCAGCAGTTACAGAGTTAGCACAGATACGCAGTATTTT.

The V and J genes are TRBV6-6 and TRBJ1-3; TRBD1 matches at 7 bases. V shed 6 bases and J 4 bases; nucleotides not matched to a gene: 6. This CDR3 is built from 14 residues. The V gene's germline CDR1 is MNHNY and CDR2 SVGAGI (reference sequence). CDR3 sequence reads: CASRSDRVGNTIYF. The CDR3 DNA is TGTGCCAGCAGGTCCGACAGGGTCGGAAACACCATATATTTT.

The rearrangement joins TRBV5-5 to TRBJ1-2; TRBD1 is a possible D gene (6 bases). Looked up from germline, CDR1 is SGHKS and CDR2 is YYEKEE (reference sequence). The ends were cut back, 3 bases at V and 4 bases at J, with 16 bases in the middle. CDR3 length equals 15 residues. This chain's CDR3 is CASSSYGGDFYGYTF. The CDR3, as DNA: TGTGCCAGCAGCTCCTATGGGGGCGATTTCTATGGCTACACCTTC.

This clone appeared many times. The chain recombines TRBV10-2 with TRBJ2-7; 9 bases agree with TRBD2. J gave up 5 bases and V 1 base, and 6 bases lay outside the gene matches. Germline V gene lookup returns CDR1 WSHSY and CDR2 SAAADI. The CDR3 sequence is 15 residues long. The CDR3 nucleotides are TGCGCCAGCAGTGAGTGGCGGGGGGGCTCGGACGAGCAGTACTTC. This codes for CASSEWRGGSDEQYF.

There are a few counts of this clone. The chain recombines TRBV9 with TRBJ1-6; 12 bases are shared with TRBD1. This CDR3 has 18 amino acids. The J segment lost 8 bases and the V segment lost 3 bases, leaving 12 bases of the junction unmatched. Germline CDR1 and CDR2: SGDLS and YYNGEE. The CDR3 sequence is CASSARDRGPSPYSPLHF. The CDR3 DNA follows: TGTGCCAGCAGCGCCCGGGACAGGGGGCCTTCGCCCTATTCACCCCTCCACTTT. Full variable domain (outside the CDR3, taken from reference TRBV9 and TRBJ1-6): DSGVTQTPKHLITATGQRVTLRCSPRSGDLSVYWYQQSLDQGLQFLIQYYNGEERAKGNILERFSAQQFPDLHSELNLSSLELGDSALYFCASSARDRGPSPYSPLHFGNGTRLTVT.

A single count supports this clone. The chain carries TRBV27 and TRBJ2-5; TRBD2 aligns across 10 bases. The tail of the sequence fits TRBJ2-7 better, so the J call may be wrong. Germline V gene lookup returns CDR1 MNHEY and CDR2 SMNVEV (reference sequence). The CDR3 has 14 residues. The CDR3 DNA reads TGTGCCAGCAGAGATAGCGGGGGGTCCTACGAGCAGTACTTC. As protein: CASRDSGGSYEQYF.

The genes are TRBV27 and TRBJ2-5, with 13 bases matching TRBD2. V was pared by 3 bases and J by 5 bases, with 3 bases of the junction left unmatched. Germline V gene sequence: CDR1 MNHEY, CDR2 SMNVEV (reference sequence). CDR3 size: 15 residues. For the CDR3, the DNA is TGTGCCAGCAGTTTTACTAGCGGGAGGGCCGAGACCCAGTACTTC. It is translated as CASSFTSGRAETQYF.

The CDR3 loop is CASSLAGGNIQYF. CDR3 coding DNA: TGTGCCAGCAGCTTGGCAGGGGGGAACATTCAGTACTTC. This chain connects TRBV5-5 to TRBJ2-4, with D possibly being TRBD1 (7 bases). The CDR3 runs 13 residues. CDR1 and CDR2 (germline): SGHKS, YYEKEE (reference sequence). V was pared by 0 bases and J by 7 bases, with 8 bases between.

This rearrangement joins TRBV5-6 to TRBJ2-7, with 10 bases that match TRBD2. Germline lookup yields CDR1 SGHDT and CDR2 YYEEEE. The junction had 7 bases not matched to a gene; V was cut back by 5 bases and J by 2 bases. This CDR3 region has 15 residues. The CDR3 bases are TGTGCCAGCAGACTCCGGACTAGCGGCCCCTACGAGCAGTACTTC. Translation gives CASRLRTSGPYEQYF. Full variable domain (remainder filled in from reference TRBV5-6 and TRBJ2-7): DAGVTQSPTHLIKTRGQQVTLRCSPKSGHDTVSWYQQALGQGPQFIFQYYEEEERQRGNFPDRFSGHQFPNYSSELNVNALLLGDSALYLCASRLRTSGPYEQYFGPGTRLTVT.